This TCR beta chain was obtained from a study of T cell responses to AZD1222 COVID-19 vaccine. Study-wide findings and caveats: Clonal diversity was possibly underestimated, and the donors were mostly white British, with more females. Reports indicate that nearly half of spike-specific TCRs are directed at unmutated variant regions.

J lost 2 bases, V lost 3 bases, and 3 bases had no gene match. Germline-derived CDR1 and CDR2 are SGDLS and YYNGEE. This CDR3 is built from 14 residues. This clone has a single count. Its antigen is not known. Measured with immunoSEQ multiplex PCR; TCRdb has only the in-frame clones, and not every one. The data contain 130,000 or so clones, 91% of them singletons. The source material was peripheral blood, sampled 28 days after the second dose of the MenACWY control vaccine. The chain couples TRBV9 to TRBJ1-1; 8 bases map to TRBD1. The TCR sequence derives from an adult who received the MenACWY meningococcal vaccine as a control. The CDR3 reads CASSATGGNTEAFF. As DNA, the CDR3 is TGTGCCAGCAGCGCCACAGGGGGTAACACTGAAGCTTTCTTT.